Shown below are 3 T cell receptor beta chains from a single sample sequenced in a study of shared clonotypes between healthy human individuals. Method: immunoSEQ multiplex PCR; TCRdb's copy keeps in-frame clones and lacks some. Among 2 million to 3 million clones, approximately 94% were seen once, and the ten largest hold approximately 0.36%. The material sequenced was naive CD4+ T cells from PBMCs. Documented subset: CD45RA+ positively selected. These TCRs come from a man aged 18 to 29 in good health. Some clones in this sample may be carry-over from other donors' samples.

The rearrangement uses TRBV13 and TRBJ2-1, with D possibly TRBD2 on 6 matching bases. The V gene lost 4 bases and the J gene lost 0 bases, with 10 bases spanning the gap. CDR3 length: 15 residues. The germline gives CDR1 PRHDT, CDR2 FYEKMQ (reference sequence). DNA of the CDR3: TGTGCCAGCAGCTCCATCGGGAGCTCCTACAATGAGCAGTTCTTC. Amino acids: CASSSIGSSYNEQFF.

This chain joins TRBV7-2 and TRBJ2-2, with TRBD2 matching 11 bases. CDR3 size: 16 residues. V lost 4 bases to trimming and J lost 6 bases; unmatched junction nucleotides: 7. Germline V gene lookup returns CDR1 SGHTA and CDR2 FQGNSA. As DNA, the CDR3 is TGTGCCAGCAGCTACTCACTAGCGGGAGTACCCGGGGAGCTGTTTTTT. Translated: CASSYSLAGVPGELFF.

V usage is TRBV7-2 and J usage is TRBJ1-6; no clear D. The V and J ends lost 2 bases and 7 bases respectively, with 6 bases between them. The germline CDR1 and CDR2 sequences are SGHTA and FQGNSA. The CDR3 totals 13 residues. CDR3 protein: CASSLFANSPLHF. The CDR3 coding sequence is TGTGCCAGCAGCTTATTTGCCAATTCACCCCTCCACTTT.